This is a list of T cell receptor beta chains from one sample in a study of kidney transplant recipient with SARS-CoV-2 infection. From the reads, TCRdb called clonotypes with MiXCR, one entry per CDR3 protein. Found here are approximately 240,000 distinct CDR3 sequences, around 28% of them singletons; the top ten hold roughly 7%. Sequenced material: a blood sample, taken at baseline and between days 110 and 120 from a kidney transplant recipient. These receptor sequences come from a male patient aged 25-45 years who had COVID-19 and was a kidney transplant recipient. Among the T cells, some may be from the graft donor. Both conserved end residues are part of each CDR3. The order of the fields is J gene, D gene, V gene, clone size, CDR3 protein, CDR3 DNA. D genes are given only for firm matches. The size field is filled for only some rows; it gives once, few, many or a size class.

TRBJ1-5 | NA | TRBV15 | many | CATSREPMGVSQPQHF | TGTGCCACCAGCAGAGAACCGATGGGGGTGAGTCAGCCCCAGCATTTT
TRBJ1-2 | NA | TRBV5-1 | few | CASPWVSVRKTYGYTF | TGCGCCAGCCCCTGGGTATCGGTTCGAAAGACCTATGGCTACACCTTC
TRBJ2-2 | TRBD2 | TRBV28 | many | CASDQPGLAGVGGELFF | TGTGCCAGTGATCAACCGGGACTAGCGGGAGTGGGCGGGGAGCTGTTTTTT
TRBJ2-1 | TRBD1 | TRBV29-1 | many | CSVEGSPDRESYNEQFF | TGCAGCGTTGAAGGGTCCCCGGACAGGGAATCCTACAATGAGCAGTTCTTC
TRBJ1-1 | NA | TRBV28 | many | CASSSADTSNTEAFF | TGTGCCAGCAGTTCTGCCGACACGTCCAACACTGAAGCTTTCTTT
TRBJ1-2 | NA | TRBV3-1 | many | CASSDTVTLRKTYGYTF | TGTGCCAGCAGCGACACAGTCACCCTTCGAAAGACCTATGGCTACACCTTC
TRBJ2-7 | NA | TRBV7-2 | many | CASSLGPSAAEQYF | TGTGCCAGCAGCTTAGGGCCATCCGCGGCCGAGCAGTACTTC
TRBJ2-5 | TRBD1 | TRBV28 | NA | CASSLGDRQETQHF | TGTGCCAGCAGTTTAGGGGACAGACAAGAGACCCAGCACTTC
TRBJ2-3 | NA | TRBV5-1 | many | CASSWGVNGPDTQYF | TGCGCCAGCAGCTGGGGGGTTAATGGCCCAGATACGCAGTATTTT
TRBJ1-2 | NA | TRBV5-1 | NA | CASTGTSVRKTYGYTF | TGCGCCAGCACTGGTACATCGGTTCGAAAGACCTATGGCTACACCTTC
TRBJ2-1 | NA | TRBV24-1 | NA | CATGTGPGEQFF | TGTGCCACGGGGACGGGCCCGGGTGAGCAGTTCTTC
TRBJ1-5 | NA | TRBV6-5 | NA | CASIGRSTDTQHF | TGTGCCAGCATAGGCCGGAGCACAGATACGCAGCATTTT
TRBJ1-6 | NA | TRBV5-4 | NA | CASSPSPLRREGSPLHF | TGTGCCAGCAGCCCCAGCCCGCTCCGCAGGGAGGGTTCACCCCTCCACTTT
TRBJ2-1 | NA | TRBV6-1 | NA | CVSSRTTPGGVGSSYNEQFF | TGTGTCAGCAGCCGTACCACCCCGGGCGGGGTCGGGAGCTCCTACAATGAGCAGTTCTTC
TRBJ2-7 | NA | TRBV10-3 | many | CAISGETLDYEQYF | TGTGCCATCAGTGGTGAGACACTGGACTACGAGCAGTACTTC
TRBJ2-7 | TRBD2 | TRBV20-1 | few | CSASGSWREGSYEQYF | TGCAGTGCTAGTGGGTCCTGGCGGGAGGGGTCCTACGAGCAGTACTTC
TRBJ2-7 | TRBD1 | TRBV18 | many | CASWSGQGAYEQYF | TGTGCCAGCTGGTCCGGACAGGGGGCCTACGAGCAGTACTTC
TRBJ1-2 | NA | TRBV7-7 | many | CASSPSCKCRKTYGYTF | TGTGCCAGCAGCCCGTCCTGTAAGTGCCGAAAGACCTATGGCTACACCTTC
TRBJ1-1 | TRBD1 | TRBV18 | many | CASSQDRQGANTEAFF | TGTGCCAGCTCCCAAGACCGACAGGGGGCCAACACTGAAGCTTTCTTT
TRBJ1-1 | NA | TRBV3-1 | once | CASSNLDPTSIRTEAFF | TGTGCCAGCAGCAACCTGGACCCCACTTCAATTCGCACTGAAGCTTTCTTT
TRBJ1-2 | NA | TRBV7-2 | many | CASSLDTRDGKTYGYTF | TGTGCCAGCAGCTTAGATACCAGAGACGGAAAGACCTATGGCTACACCTTC
TRBJ2-5 | NA | TRBV20-1 | NA | CSASGAAGKEETQYF | TGCAGTGCTAGCGGGGCCGCGGGGAAAGAAGAGACCCAGTACTTC
TRBJ2-3 | NA | TRBV6-2/TRBV6-3 | few | CASRAGQFTDTQYF | TGTGCCAGCAGGGCCGGACAGTTCACAGATACGCAGTATTTT
TRBJ1-6 | TRBD1 | TRBV2 | few | CATYRTGASPLHF | TGTGCCACGTATCGTACAGGGGCTTCACCCCTCCACTTT
TRBJ1-2 | NA | TRBV19 | many | CASSLQGTNRKTYGYTF | TGTGCCAGTAGTTTGCAAGGGACAAATCGAAAGACCTATGGCTACACCTTC
TRBJ2-2 | NA | TRBV3-1 | many | CASSLNRPISGLTGELFF | TGTGCCAGCAGCCTTAATCGTCCCATTTCAGGCTTGACCGGGGAGCTGTTTTTT
TRBJ2-5 | NA | TRBV3-1 | NA | CANSAICPISFSETQDF | TGTGCCAACAGCGCTATCTGTCCCATTTCTTTCTCTGAGACCCAGGACTTC
TRBJ2-2 | NA | TRBV3-1 | many | CASSIWVPISGLTGELFF | TGTGCCAGCAGCATTTGGGTTCCCATTTCAGGCTTGACCGGGGAGCTGTTTTTT
TRBJ2-5 | TRBD1 | TRBV11-3 | many | CASSPPGQGDETQYF | TGTGCCAGCAGCCCGCCGGGACAGGGGGACGAGACCCAGTACTTC
TRBJ2-1 | TRBD2 | TRBV2 | many | CASRRLASGSDEQFF | TGTGCCAGCCGCCGGTTGGCTAGCGGGTCAGATGAGCAGTTCTTC
TRBJ2-7 | TRBD2 | TRBV28 | many | CASRPGEGSSYEQYF | TGTGCCAGCAGGCCCGGGGAGGGGAGCTCCTACGAGCAGTACTTC
TRBJ1-1 | NA | TRBV12-3/TRBV12-4 | many | CASSLEGNLFGTEAFF | TGTGCCAGCAGTTTGGAGGGGAACCTATTTGGGACTGAAGCTTTCTTT
TRBJ2-7 | NA | TRBV5-1 | NA | CASSLQTGPAEQYF | TGCGCCAGCAGCTTACAGACAGGTCCTGCCGAGCAGTACTTC
TRBJ2-3 | NA | TRBV20-1 | few | CSASVGTDTQYF | TGCAGTGCTAGTGTAGGCACAGATACGCAGTATTTT
TRBJ2-6 | NA | TRBV5-6 | few | CASSFSSGANVLTF | TGTGCCAGCAGCTTTTCATCTGGGGCCAACGTCCTGACTTTC
TRBJ1-2 | NA | TRBV5-5 | many | CASEEIVSRKTYGYTF | TGTGCCAGCGAAGAGATTGTCTCGCGAAAGACCTATGGCTACACCTTC
TRBJ1-2 | NA | TRBV12-3/TRBV12-4 | many | CASSTLGTAGKTYGYTF | TGTGCCAGCAGTACTTTAGGCACAGCAGGAAAGACCTATGGCTACACCTTC
TRBJ1-6 | TRBD1 | TRBV2 | many | CASSERGPLNSPLHF | TGTGCCAGCAGTGAGAGGGGGCCACTTAATTCACCCCTCCACTTT
TRBJ1-2 | NA | TRBV3-1 | many | CASSERITLRKTYGYTF | TGTGCCAGCAGCGAACGTATCACCCTTCGAAAGACCTATGGCTACACCTTC
TRBJ1-2 | NA | TRBV5-4 | many | CASGIHVPGKTYGYTF | TGTGCCAGCGGTATTCACGTACCAGGAAAGACCTATGGCTACACCTTC
TRBJ1-1 | NA | TRBV7-3 | many | CASSLGGYGEAFF | TGTGCCAGCAGCTTAGGGGGTTACGGTGAAGCTTTCTTT
TRBJ1-1 | NA | TRBV3-1 | many | CASSPWTPISIRTEAFF | TGTGCCAGCAGCCCATGGACTCCCATTTCAATTCGCACTGAAGCTTTCTTT
TRBJ2-5 | NA | TRBV3-2 | few | CASSQGAIKTQYF | TGTGCCAGCAGCCAAGGGGCGATAAAGACCCAGTACTTC
TRBJ1-1 | TRBD1 | TRBV20-1 | NA | CSARHGTGGTEAFF | TGCAGTGCTAGGCACGGGACAGGGGGCACTGAAGCTTTCTTT
TRBJ2-5 | NA | TRBV9 | many | CASSARGSQETQYF | TGTGCCAGCAGCGCCCGGGGCTCCCAAGAGACCCAGTACTTC
TRBJ1-5 | NA | TRBV19 | many | CASRTLTLSNQPQHF | TGTGCCAGTAGAACACTGACCCTAAGCAATCAGCCCCAGCATTTT
TRBJ2-2 | NA | TRBV5-6 | many | CASSLPVGELFF | TGTGCCAGCAGCCTGCCGGTCGGGGAGCTGTTTTTT
TRBJ1-2 | NA | TRBV2 | many | CASSEDSLNYGYTF | TGTGCCAGCAGCGAGGACAGCCTAAACTATGGCTACACCTTC
TRBJ1-1 | TRBD1 | TRBV5-8 | many | CASSLELVTGGLLNTEAFF | TGTGCCAGCAGCTTGGAACTCGTGACAGGGGGTCTGTTGAACACTGAAGCTTTCTTT
TRBJ1-2 | NA | TRBV12-3/TRBV12-4 | many | CASSYALSFRKTYGYTF | TGTGCCAGCAGTTATGCCCTCAGCTTCCGAAAGACCTATGGCTACACCTTC
TRBJ2-7 | TRBD2 | TRBV24-1 | many | CATSISGSYEQYF | TGTGCCACCAGTATTAGCGGGAGTTACGAGCAGTACTTC
TRBJ2-1 | TRBD2 | TRBV6-5 | many | CASRTGLAGIYEQFF | TGTGCCAGCAGAACAGGACTAGCGGGAATATATGAGCAGTTCTTC
TRBJ2-6 | NA | TRBV6-4 | many | CAPGVGGPGANVLTF | TGTGCCCCCGGGGTGGGCGGGCCTGGGGCCAACGTCCTGACTTTC
TRBJ2-2 | NA | TRBV3-1 | NA | CASSLDDPISGLTRELFF | TGTGCCAGCAGCCTCGACGATCCCATTTCAGGCTTGACCAGGGAGCTGTTTTTT